This record concerns one TCR beta chain sequence. Its target is unknown. The sample is drawn from a study of T-cell memory formation after mild COVID-19. Using constant-segment primers, 5'RACE produced TCR alpha and TCR beta cDNA libraries carrying sample barcodes and UMIs. TCRdb re-called the 5' RACE reads with MiXCR, one entry per CDR3 protein. The data hold just over 300,000 distinct CDR3 sequences, with roughly a fifth observed a single time. Germline V gene lookup returns CDR1 SEHNR and CDR2 FQNEAQ (reference sequence). V shed 6 bases, J shed 1 base, and the junction held 6 bases outside the gene matches. The CDR3 is made up of 14 amino acids. Points from the study as a whole: The study found contracting CD4+ clones mainly in CM and EM and contracting CD8+ clones in EMRA. Pre-infection memory contained some responding clones, which suggested that cross-reactive memory had joined.

Sequenced material: PBMCs or a T cell subset sorted from them (not recorded which). This clonotype was obtained from a man aged 18 to 35 who had mild COVID-19 (a few samples of this study predate the infection). Cell type and time point are not known. The rearrangement joins TRBV7-9 to TRBJ2-7, with 7 nucleotides matching TRBD1. The CDR3 reads CASSDWDSSYEQYF. In DNA form, the CDR3 reads TGTGCCAGCAGTGACTGGGACAGTTCCTACGAGCAGTACTTC. Using reference TRBV7-9 and TRBJ2-7 for the parts outside the CDR3, the full variable domain is DTGVSQNPRHKITKRGQNVTFRCDPISEHNRLYWYRQTLGQGPEFLTYFQNEAQLEKSRLLSDRFSAERPKGSFSTLEIQRTEQGDSAMYLCASSDWDSSYEQYFGPGTRLTVT.